This TCR beta chain was profiled in a study of blood T cell repertoires in COVID-19. About the research overall: The samples span acute and convalescent COVID-19 from the United States, Italy and Spain. In each case, the material was cDNA or gDNA derived from T cells, B-cell-depleted T cells, or PBMCs.

A few counts support this clone. Trimming cost V 2 bases and J 2 bases; bases outside gene matches: 0. Germline V gene lookup returns CDR1 SEHNR and CDR2 FQNEAQ (reference sequence). The CDR3 is 14 amino acids. Authors' processing steps: Reference gene primer amplification gave estimated nucleated cell counts. Generated by immunoSEQ multiplex PCR, the TCRdb table keeps only in-frame clones and is missing some. V and J calls and clone size follow that table, whereas D and trimming were derived from the DNA. This table holds about 160,000 clones, 85% to 95% found once. V usage is TRBV7-9 and J usage is TRBJ1-5, with 7 bases fitting TRBD1. The receptor comes from a woman aged 50 to 65 with acute or convalescent COVID-19. Sequencing input: peripheral blood. For the CDR3, the DNA is TGTGCCAGCAGCTTACAGGGGGGCAATCAGCCCCAGCATTTT. This codes for CASSLQGGNQPQHF.